The T cell receptor (beta chain) described here comes from a study of breast tumors, draining lymph nodes, adjacent tissues. Study results and limitations: Compared with basal-like, luminal-like tumors shared significantly more repertoire with nontumor tissue.

This clonotype is medium-sized within its sample. Its matching antigen is unknown. CDR1 LNHDA and CDR2 SQIVND come from the germline V gene (reference sequence). CDR3 size: 15 residues. The junction had 4 bases not matched to a gene; V was cut back by 2 bases and J by 0 bases. TCRdb reprocessed the multiplex PCR reads with MiXCR, giving one entry per CDR3 protein. This table holds under 75,000 distinct CDR3 sequences, around three fifths found once. The clonotype comes from a female donor with breast cancer. Some clones in this sample may be carry-over from other donors' samples. The genes are TRBV19 and TRBJ2-7, with 7 bases fitting TRBD1. The sequencing input was breast tumor tissue. The CDR3: CASSISGTVSYEQYF. The CDR3 DNA follows: TGTGCCAGTAGTATATCCGGGACAGTCTCCTACGAGCAGTACTTC.